This T cell receptor beta chain was captured by sequencing in a study of blood T cell repertoires in COVID-19. Study in general: The origin of the acute and convalescent COVID-19 samples was the United States, Italy and Spain.

The CDR3 is made up of 16 amino acids. V lost 5 bases, J lost 4 bases, and 9 bases stayed unmatched. The germline V gene encodes CDR1 SGHVS and CDR2 FQNEAQ. Original methodology: By means of reference gene primer amplification, nucleated cell counts were estimated. Produced via immunoSEQ multiplex PCR; TCRdb's table is partial and in-frame only. V, J and clone size were drawn from that table, and D and trimming were deduced from the DNA. The data contain approximately 180,000 clones, 65% to 80% of them singletons. Individuals drawn from approximately 22 US areas were roughly 18 to 100 years old. Grouping used clinical history reported by participants in a survey and questionnaire.

This chain uses TRBV7-8 with TRBJ1-1; TRBD1 aligns across 11 bases. The clonotype comes from a woman aged 45-65 years with acute COVID-19. The source material was PBMCs or T cells enriched from blood (not recorded which). CDR3 nucleotide sequence: TGTGCCAGCAGCCGCCCGGGACAGGGGGTAAGCACTGAAGCTTTCTTT. Protein product: CASSRPGQGVSTEAFF.